This T cell receptor (beta chain) is drawn from a study of cytomegalovirus exposure and HLA in healthy donors. Overall study context: Genetic ancestry analysis placed about 80% of the 398 donors that were genotyped in the Caucasian-associated cluster.

Study-wide results and caveats: Most of the TCR beta V segments (in an earlier analysis) were productive either about 87% or about 30% of the time.

As concerns this clone: The antigen is unknown.

All the people who gave samples were healthy bone marrow donors. Primers for the PCR totalled 60 Vbeta and 13 Jbeta. Only in-frame clones appear in the TCRdb table, and some are missing; sequencing was by immunoSEQ multiplex PCR. The sample has nearly 200,000 clones, roughly 77% seen once; the top ten hold nearly 0.4%. The receptor's source is a male donor in good health and CMV-seropositive. Sequencing input: PBMCs.

Written as DNA, the CDR3 is TGTGCCAGCAGTTCAAAAGACAGGGGGATATACGAGCAGTACTTC. The encoded protein is CASSSKDRGIYEQYF. The J gene is TRBJ2-7, the V gene TRBV6-5; 9 bases map to TRBD1. V was pared by 4 bases and J by 4 bases, with 8 bases of the junction left unmatched. The length of the CDR3 is 15 residues. Germline V gene sequence: CDR1 MNHEY, CDR2 SVGAGI.